What follows are 17 T cell receptor beta chains derived from one specimen sequenced in a study of shared clonotypes between healthy human individuals. Using immunoSEQ multiplex PCR, the repertoire was profiled, and TCRdb retains in-frame clones only, with some absent. The table has more than 2 million clones, roughly 94% seen once; the top ten hold 0.1% to 0.15%. The specimen was naive CD4+ T cells sorted from blood. Subset here: CD45RA+ positively selected. These receptors were taken from a man in his late teens or twenties in good health.

The rearrangement uses TRBV6-5 and TRBJ2-1; 12 bases align to TRBD2. The J segment lost 11 bases and the V segment lost 5 bases, leaving 10 bases of the junction unmatched. The CDR3 is made up of 15 amino acids. CDR1 is MNHEY and CDR2 is SVGAGI in the germline V gene. CDR3 loop: CASSPPTSGGPQQFF. The CDR3 DNA sequence: TGTGCCAGCAGTCCCCCAACTAGCGGGGGGCCTCAGCAGTTCTTC.

The chain joins TRBV5-1 to TRBJ2-1; 10 bases fit TRBD2. V was clipped by 4 bases and J by 4 bases; unmatched bases: 8. CDR3 length: 16 amino acids. CDR1 and CDR2 (germline): SGHRS, YFSETQ. In nucleotides, the CDR3 is TGCGCCAGCAGCCAAGATCCTAGCGGGAGTTACAATGAGCAGTTCTTC. Translating it yields CASSQDPSGSYNEQFF.

The chain is built from TRBV6-5 and TRBJ2-7; no reliable D call. Trimming cost V 6 bases and J 1 base, with 16 bases left between them. Germline-derived CDR1 and CDR2 are MNHEY and SVGAGI. The CDR3 loop spans 15 amino acids. The CDR3 DNA is TGTGCCAGCAGGGTCGTGGAAGGGAAGTCCTACGAGCAGTACTTC. Its translation: CASRVVEGKSYEQYF.

The rearrangement uses TRBV11-3 and TRBJ2-3; 12 bases are shared with TRBD2. CDR3 length equals 16 residues. CDR1 and CDR2 from the germline V gene are SGHNT and YENEEA. The V gene end was trimmed by 5 bases and the J gene end by 2 bases; junction bases not matched to a gene: 5. The CDR3 is CASSPGLAGLTDTQYF. CDR3 DNA: TGTGCCAGCAGCCCCGGACTAGCGGGACTCACAGATACGCAGTATTTT.

Points on this clone: Additional DNA sequences in this sample encode the identical CDR3. The chain uses TRBV5-1 and TRBJ1-2, with D uncertain. Germline CDR1 SGHRS, CDR2 YFSETQ. The CDR3 has 13 amino acids. The V end lost 0 bases, the J end lost 4 bases, and 7 bases lay between the germline ends. The CDR3 sequence is CASSLDSSYGYTF. For the CDR3, the DNA is TGCGCCAGCAGCTTGGACAGTAGCTATGGCTACACCTTC.

The rearrangement joins TRBV18 to TRBJ1-1; TRBD1 aligns across 10 bases. J was trimmed by 4 bases and V by 1 base; bases with no gene match: 6. Germline V CDR1 and CDR2: KGHSH, LQKENI. The CDR3 has 16 residues. CDR3 in DNA: TGTGCCAGCTCACCACGACAGGGGGCGCAGAGCACTGAAGCTTTCTTT. This translates into CASSPRQGAQSTEAFF.

In the case of this clone: Other DNA sequences in this sample translate to the same CDR3. This rearrangement joins TRBV28 to TRBJ1-2; D not certain. The CDR3 totals 12 residues. V was cut by 1 base and J by 5 bases, with 5 bases left in between. The germline gives CDR1 MDHEN, CDR2 SYDVKM. Written as DNA, the CDR3 is TGTGCCAGCAGTTTATCCGGGTATGGCTACACCTTC. This encodes CASSLSGYGYTF.

The rearrangement uses TRBV7-6 and TRBJ2-1; 10 nucleotides line up with TRBD2. The V and J ends lost 1 base and 0 bases, in that order; junction bases with no gene match: 6. Germline V CDR1 and CDR2: SGHVS, FNYEAQ. The CDR3 has 18 residues. DNA for the CDR3: TGTGCCAGCAGCTTAGGGGCTAGCGGGGGTAGCTCCTACAATGAGCAGTTCTTC. Translation gives CASSLGASGGSSYNEQFF.

This clone was recorded only once. This chain joins TRBV6-1 and TRBJ2-7; a possible D gene is TRBD1 (6 bases). The ends were cut back, 6 bases at V and 0 bases at J, with 15 bases in the middle. Germline values: CDR1 MNHNS, CDR2 SASEGT. The CDR3 covers 15 residues. The CDR3 bases are TGTGCCAGCAGCCGCCCTAGGGGGAACTCCTACGAGCAGTACTTC. This codes for CASSRPRGNSYEQYF.

This sequence joins TRBV5-4 and TRBJ1-6; 9 bases fit TRBD1. V gave up 4 bases and J gave up 6 bases; unmatched junction bases: 11. CDR3 length equals 17 residues. The V gene's germline CDR1 is SGHNT and CDR2 YYREEE (reference sequence). The CDR3 nucleotides are TGTGCCAGCAGCCCTAACACAGGGGGCGCCTTTAATTCACCCCTCCACTTT. Amino acids: CASSPNTGGAFNSPLHF. Supplemented by reference TRBV5-4 and TRBJ1-6, the full variable domain reads ETGVTQSPTHLIKTRGQQVTLRCSSQSGHNTVSWYQQALGQGPQFIFQYYREEENGRGNFPPRFSGLQFPNYSSELNVNALELDDSALYLCASSPNTGGAFNSPLHFGNGTRLTVT.

The chain recombines TRBV7-9 with TRBJ1-2; D remains unclear. The V end was cut by 3 bases, the J end by 3 bases, with 5 bases between. This CDR3 comprises 12 residues. Germline V gene lookup returns CDR1 SEHNR and CDR2 FQNEAQ (reference sequence). The CDR3 region has the DNA TGTGCCAGCAGCTTCGGCGACTATGGCTACACCTTC. Translated, it gives CASSFGDYGYTF.

J is TRBJ2-7 and V is TRBV5-4; 10 positions match TRBD1. Looked up from germline, CDR1 is SGHNT and CDR2 is YYREEE (reference sequence). The CDR3 extends over 15 amino acids. After removal of 4 bases from V and 6 bases from J, the junction contained 10 bases not matched to a gene. Written as DNA, the CDR3 is TGTGCCAGCAGCCCTGACAGGGGGCCTTGGAGCGAGCAGTACTTC. Its translation is CASSPDRGPWSEQYF.

The chain combines TRBV6-5 with TRBJ2-7, with a weak D call TRBD2 (7 bases). CDR3 length: 13 amino acids. V lost 10 bases to trimming and J lost 4 bases, with 17 bases between them. Germline CDR1 is MNHEY and CDR2 is SVGAGI. The CDR3 coding sequence is TGTGCCACCCAGGGCAGGGGACTATACGAGCAGTACTTC. It specifies CATQGRGLYEQYF.

The J gene is TRBJ2-5, the V gene TRBV11-2; no firm D call. Germline lookup yields CDR1 SGHAT and CDR2 FQNNGV. V lost 2 bases, J lost 2 bases, and 9 bases lay in between. The length of the CDR3 is 14 residues. DNA of the CDR3: TGTGCCAGCAGCTTAAACAGTCATCAAGAGACCCAGTACTTC. Translation: CASSLNSHQETQYF.

This clone was seen once. The chain carries TRBV27 and TRBJ2-1, with D unclear. V lost 4 bases, J lost 5 bases, and 9 bases lay in between. Germline V gene lookup returns CDR1 MNHEY and CDR2 SMNVEV (reference sequence). There are 13 residues in the CDR3. CDR3 in DNA: TGTGCCAGCAGTTCCAGACCACACAATGAGCAGTTCTTC. The encoded protein is CASSSRPHNEQFF.

The chain is built from TRBV19 and TRBJ1-2; no clear D. V was trimmed by 4 bases and J by 5 bases, leaving 5 bases between them. The CDR3 consists of 11 residues. The germline V gene encodes CDR1 LNHDA and CDR2 SQIVND (reference sequence). The CDR3 DNA sequence: TGTGCCAGTAGTACATTTTATGGCTACACCTTC. Encoded protein: CASSTFYGYTF.

The chain is built from TRBV6-5 and TRBJ2-1, with D maybe TRBD2 (6 bases). The ends were cut back, 5 bases at V and 7 bases at J, with 15 bases in the middle. Germline lookup yields CDR1 MNHEY and CDR2 SVGAGI. CDR3 length: 14 amino acids. The CDR3 DNA sequence: TGTGCCAGCAGTGCCCCGGCGGGGAGTAATGAGCAGTTCTTC. Translating it yields CASSAPAGSNEQFF.